This T cell receptor (beta chain) was identified during a study of shared clonotypes between healthy human individuals. Germline V lookup: CDR1 MDHEN, CDR2 SYDVKM. The CDR3 is 13 residues long. V dropped 5 bases and J dropped 7; count of bases not matched to a gene: 3. Sorted-subset replicate PCR reactions contained roughly 200 ng DNA, corresponding to about 30,000 T cell genomes. Assay used: immunoSEQ multiplex PCR; TCRdb lists only in-frame clones, some missing. The table shows hundreds of thousands of clones, with more than 95% occurring only once. This clonotype was sampled from a woman under 40 in good health. The sequenced material came from naive CD4+ T cells sorted from blood. Subset reported: CD45RA+ positively selected. The rearrangement uses TRBV28 and TRBJ2-1; 9 bases map to TRBD1. CDR3 residues: CASSPGQGNEQFF. CDR3 coding DNA: TGTGCCAGCAGTCCCGGACAGGGGAATGAGCAGTTCTTC. The whole variable domain, filled in from reference TRBV28 and TRBJ2-1, reads DVKVTQSSRYLVKRTGEKVFLECVQDMDHENMFWYRQDPGLGLRLIYFSYDVKMKEKGDIPEGYSVSREKKERFSLILESASTNQTSMYLCASSPGQGNEQFFGPGTRLTVL.